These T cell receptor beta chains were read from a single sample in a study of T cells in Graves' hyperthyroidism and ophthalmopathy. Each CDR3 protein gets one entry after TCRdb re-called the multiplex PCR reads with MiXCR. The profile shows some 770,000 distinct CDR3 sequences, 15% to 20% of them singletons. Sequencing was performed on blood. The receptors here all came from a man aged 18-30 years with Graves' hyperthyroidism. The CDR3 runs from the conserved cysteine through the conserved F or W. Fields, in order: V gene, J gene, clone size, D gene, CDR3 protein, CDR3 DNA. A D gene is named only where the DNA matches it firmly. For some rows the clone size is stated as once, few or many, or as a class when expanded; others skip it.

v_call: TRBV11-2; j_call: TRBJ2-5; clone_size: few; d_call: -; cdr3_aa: CASSPRLAAGQETQYF; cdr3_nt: TGTGCCAGCAGCCCAAGGTTAGCGGCAGGGCAAGAGACCCAGTACTTC
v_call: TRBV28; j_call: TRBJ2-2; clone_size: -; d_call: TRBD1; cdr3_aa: CASSLTGQGNTGELFF; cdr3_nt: TGTGCCAGCAGTTTGACGGGACAGGGGAACACCGGGGAGCTGTTTTTT
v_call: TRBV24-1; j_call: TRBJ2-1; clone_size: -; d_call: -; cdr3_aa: CATSDQRALGNEQFF; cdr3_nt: TGTGCCACCAGTGACCAAAGGGCCCTGGGCAATGAGCAGTTCTTC
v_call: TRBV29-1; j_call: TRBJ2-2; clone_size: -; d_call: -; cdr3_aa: CSGRTAGELFF; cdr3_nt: TGCAGCGGTAGGACGGCCGGGGAGCTGTTTTTT
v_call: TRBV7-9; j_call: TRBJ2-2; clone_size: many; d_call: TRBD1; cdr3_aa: CASPGQANTGELFF; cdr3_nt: TGTGCCTCCCCGGGACAGGCGAACACCGGGGAGCTGTTTTTT
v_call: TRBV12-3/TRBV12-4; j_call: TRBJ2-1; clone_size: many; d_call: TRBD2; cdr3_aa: CASSLSGLAWSEQFF; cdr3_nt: TGTGCCAGCAGCCTATCGGGACTAGCGTGGAGTGAGCAGTTCTTC
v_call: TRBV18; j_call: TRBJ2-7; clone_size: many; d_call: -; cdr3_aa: CASSPPTTGGEQYF; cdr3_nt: TGTGCCAGCTCACCACCTACTACAGGTGGTGAGCAGTACTTC
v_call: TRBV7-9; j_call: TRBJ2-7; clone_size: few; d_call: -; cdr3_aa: CASRRDTSREQYF; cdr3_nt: TGTGCCAGCCGCCGGGACACCTCCAGGGAGCAGTACTTC
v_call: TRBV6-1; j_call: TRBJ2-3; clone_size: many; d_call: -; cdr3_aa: CASSEGGPDTQYF; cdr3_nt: TGTGCCAGCAGCGAAGGAGGACCAGATACGCAGTATTTT
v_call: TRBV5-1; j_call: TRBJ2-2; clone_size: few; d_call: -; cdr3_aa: CASSDNRGGTGELFF; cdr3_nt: TGCGCCAGCAGCGATAACAGGGGAGGGACCGGGGAGCTGTTTTTT
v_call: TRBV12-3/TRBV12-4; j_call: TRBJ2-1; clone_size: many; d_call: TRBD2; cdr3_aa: CASRPTSGNEQFF; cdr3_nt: TGTGCCAGCAGACCTACTAGCGGGAATGAGCAGTTCTTC
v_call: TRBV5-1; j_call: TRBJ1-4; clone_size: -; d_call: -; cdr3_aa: CASSLNSWGKLFF; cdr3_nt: TGCGCCAGCAGCTTGAATTCATGGGGGAAACTGTTTTTT
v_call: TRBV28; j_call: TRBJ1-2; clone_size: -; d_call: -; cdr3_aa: CASTQGVLHGYTF; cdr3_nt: TGTGCCAGCACCCAAGGGGTTCTCCATGGCTACACCTTC
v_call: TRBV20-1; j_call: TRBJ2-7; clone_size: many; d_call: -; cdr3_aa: CSARFHEQYF; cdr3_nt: TGCAGTGCTAGGTTCCACGAGCAGTACTTC
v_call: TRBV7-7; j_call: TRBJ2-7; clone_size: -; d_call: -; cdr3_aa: CASSSQTYEQYF; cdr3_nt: TGTGCTAGCAGCTCCCAGACCTACGAGCAGTACTTC
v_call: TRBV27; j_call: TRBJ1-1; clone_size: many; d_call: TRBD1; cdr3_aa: CASRRWDSHTEAFF; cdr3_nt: TGTGCCAGCCGCCGCTGGGACAGCCACACTGAAGCTTTCTTT
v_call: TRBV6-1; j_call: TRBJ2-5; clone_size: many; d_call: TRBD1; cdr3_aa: CASRRGTDGETQYF; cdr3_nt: TGTGCCAGCAGACGAGGGACAGACGGCGAGACCCAGTACTTC
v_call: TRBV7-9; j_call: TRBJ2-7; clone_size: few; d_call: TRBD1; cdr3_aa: CASSFAGTGAGEQYF; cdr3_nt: TGTGCCAGCAGCTTTGCCGGGACAGGGGCGGGCGAGCAGTACTTC
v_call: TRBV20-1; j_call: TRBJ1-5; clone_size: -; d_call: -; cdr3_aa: CSARGQPYSNQPQHF; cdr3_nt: TGCAGTGCTAGAGGACAGCCCTATAGCAATCAGCCCCAGCATTTT
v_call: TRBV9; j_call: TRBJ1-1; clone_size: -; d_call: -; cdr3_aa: CASSGGGVGTEAFF; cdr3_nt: TGTGCCAGCAGCGGGGGCGGAGTGGGCACTGAAGCTTTCTTT
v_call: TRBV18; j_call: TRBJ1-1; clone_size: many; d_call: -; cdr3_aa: CASSPGRNTEAFF; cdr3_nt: TGTGCCAGCTCACCTGGCAGGAACACTGAAGCTTTCTTT
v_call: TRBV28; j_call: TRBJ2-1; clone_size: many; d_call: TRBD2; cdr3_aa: CASSTDLLAGFSYNEQFF; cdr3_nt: TGTGCCAGCAGTACGGACCTACTAGCGGGATTTTCCTACAATGAGCAGTTCTTC
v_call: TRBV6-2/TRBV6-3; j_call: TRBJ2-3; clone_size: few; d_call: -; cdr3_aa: CASSLPGASTDTQYF; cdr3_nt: TGTGCCAGCAGTCTCCCTGGGGCTTCCACAGATACGCAGTATTTT
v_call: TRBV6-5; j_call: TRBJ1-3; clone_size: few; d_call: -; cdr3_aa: CASSYSRRTGNTIYF; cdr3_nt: TGTGCCAGCAGTTACTCCCGAAGGACCGGAAACACCATATATTTT
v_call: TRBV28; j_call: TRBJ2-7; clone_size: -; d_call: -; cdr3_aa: CASSTRQGAASGAYEQYF; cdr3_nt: TGTGCCAGCAGTACTCGACAGGGGGCGGCTAGCGGGGCCTACGAGCAGTACTTC
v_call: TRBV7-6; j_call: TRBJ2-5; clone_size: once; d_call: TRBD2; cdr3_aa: CASSHQKGLAGPEEYQETQYF; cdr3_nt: TGTGCCAGCAGCCACCAAAAGGGACTAGCGGGCCCTGAGGAGTACCAAGAGACCCAGTACTTC
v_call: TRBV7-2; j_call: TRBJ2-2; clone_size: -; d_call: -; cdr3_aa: CASSSIRLTGELFF; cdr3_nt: TGTGCCAGCAGCTCCATAAGACTGACCGGGGAGCTGTTTTTT
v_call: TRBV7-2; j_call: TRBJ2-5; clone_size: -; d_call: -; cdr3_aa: CASSLGRTTQETQYF; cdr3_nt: TGTGCCAGCAGCTTAGGACGGACAACTCAAGAGACCCAGTACTTC
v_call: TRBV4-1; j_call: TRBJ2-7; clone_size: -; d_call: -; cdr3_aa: CASSPWGVDGSYEQYF; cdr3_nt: TGCGCCAGCAGCCCCTGGGGCGTGGACGGCTCCTACGAGCAGTACTTC
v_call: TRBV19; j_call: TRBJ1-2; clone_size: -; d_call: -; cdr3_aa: CASGGLKYGYTF; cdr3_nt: TGTGCCAGCGGGGGACTCAAGTATGGCTACACCTTC
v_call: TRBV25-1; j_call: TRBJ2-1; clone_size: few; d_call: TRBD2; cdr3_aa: CASSVPGLADVNPIYNEQFF; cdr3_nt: TGTGCCAGCAGTGTTCCGGGACTAGCGGACGTCAATCCAATTTACAATGAGCAGTTCTTC
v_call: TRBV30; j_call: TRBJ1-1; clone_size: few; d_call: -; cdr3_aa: CAWSPRGAGRTTEAFF; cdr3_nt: TGTGCCTGGAGCCCAAGGGGCGCCGGGAGGACCACTGAAGCTTTCTTT
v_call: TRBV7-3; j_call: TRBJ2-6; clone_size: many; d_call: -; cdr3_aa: CASSLEGTGANVLTF; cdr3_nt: TGTGCCAGCAGCTTAGAGGGGACTGGGGCCAACGTCCTGACTTTC
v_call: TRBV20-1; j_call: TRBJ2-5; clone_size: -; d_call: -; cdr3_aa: CSARVEGLGYGTQYF; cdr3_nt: TGCAGTGCTAGAGTGGAGGGTCTTGGTTATGGGACCCAGTACTTC
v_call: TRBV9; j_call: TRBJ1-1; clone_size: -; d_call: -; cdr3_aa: CASSVVTGPNTEAFF; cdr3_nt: TGTGCCAGCAGCGTAGTAACAGGGCCGAACACTGAAGCTTTCTTT
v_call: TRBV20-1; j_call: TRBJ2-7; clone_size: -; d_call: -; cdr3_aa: CSAARVGLAAQGAYEQYF; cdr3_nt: TGCAGTGCTGCCAGGGTGGGGCTAGCGGCCCAGGGGGCCTACGAGCAGTACTTC
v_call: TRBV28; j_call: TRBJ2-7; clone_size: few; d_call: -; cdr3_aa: CASGSQGPYEQYF; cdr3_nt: TGTGCCAGCGGTTCTCAAGGGCCCTACGAGCAGTACTTC
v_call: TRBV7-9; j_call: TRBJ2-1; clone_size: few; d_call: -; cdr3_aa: CASTHPRNEQFF; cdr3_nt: TGTGCCAGCACCCACCCCAGGAACGAGCAGTTCTTC
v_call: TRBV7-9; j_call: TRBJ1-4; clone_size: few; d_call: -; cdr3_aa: CASSRDTEREKLFF; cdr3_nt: TGTGCCAGCAGTCGGGACACCGAGAGGGAAAAACTGTTTTTT
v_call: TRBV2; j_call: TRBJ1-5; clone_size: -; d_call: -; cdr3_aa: CASSRGGAFNQPQHF; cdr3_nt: TGTGCCAGCAGCCGGGGAGGGGCATTCAATCAGCCCCAGCATTTT
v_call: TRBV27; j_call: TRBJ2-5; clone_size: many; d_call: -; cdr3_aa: CASSFGGGRETQYF; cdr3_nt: TGTGCCAGCAGTTTTGGTGGGGGGAGGGAGACCCAGTACTTC
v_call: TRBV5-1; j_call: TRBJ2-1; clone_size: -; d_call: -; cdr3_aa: CASSDRSLGEQFF; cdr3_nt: TGCGCCAGCAGCGACCGCAGCCTGGGTGAGCAGTTCTTC
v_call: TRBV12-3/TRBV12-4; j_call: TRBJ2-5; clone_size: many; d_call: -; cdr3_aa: CASSLAGNNQYF; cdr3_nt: TGTGCCAGCAGTTTAGCGGGGAATAATCAGTACTTC
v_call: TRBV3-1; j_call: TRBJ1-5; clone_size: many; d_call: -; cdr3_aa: CASSQSPRADHSNQPQHF; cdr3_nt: TGTGCCAGCAGCCAATCCCCTCGGGCGGACCATAGCAATCAGCCCCAGCATTTT